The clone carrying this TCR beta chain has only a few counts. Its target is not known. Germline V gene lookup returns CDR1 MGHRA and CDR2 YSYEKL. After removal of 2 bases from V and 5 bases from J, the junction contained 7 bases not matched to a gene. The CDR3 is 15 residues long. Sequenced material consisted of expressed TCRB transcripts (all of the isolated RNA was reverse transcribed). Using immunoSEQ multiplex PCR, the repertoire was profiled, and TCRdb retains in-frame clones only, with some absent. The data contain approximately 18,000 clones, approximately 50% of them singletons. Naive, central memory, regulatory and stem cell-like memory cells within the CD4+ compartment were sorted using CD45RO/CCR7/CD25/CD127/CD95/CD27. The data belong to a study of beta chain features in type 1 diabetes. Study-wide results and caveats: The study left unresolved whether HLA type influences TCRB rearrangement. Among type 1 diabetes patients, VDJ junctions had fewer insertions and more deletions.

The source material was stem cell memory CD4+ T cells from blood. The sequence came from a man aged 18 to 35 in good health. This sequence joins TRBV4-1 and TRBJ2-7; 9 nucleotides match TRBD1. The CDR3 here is CASSQPRDRAHEQYF. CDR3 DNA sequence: TGCGCCAGCAGCCAACCTCGGGACAGGGCCCACGAGCAGTACTTC.